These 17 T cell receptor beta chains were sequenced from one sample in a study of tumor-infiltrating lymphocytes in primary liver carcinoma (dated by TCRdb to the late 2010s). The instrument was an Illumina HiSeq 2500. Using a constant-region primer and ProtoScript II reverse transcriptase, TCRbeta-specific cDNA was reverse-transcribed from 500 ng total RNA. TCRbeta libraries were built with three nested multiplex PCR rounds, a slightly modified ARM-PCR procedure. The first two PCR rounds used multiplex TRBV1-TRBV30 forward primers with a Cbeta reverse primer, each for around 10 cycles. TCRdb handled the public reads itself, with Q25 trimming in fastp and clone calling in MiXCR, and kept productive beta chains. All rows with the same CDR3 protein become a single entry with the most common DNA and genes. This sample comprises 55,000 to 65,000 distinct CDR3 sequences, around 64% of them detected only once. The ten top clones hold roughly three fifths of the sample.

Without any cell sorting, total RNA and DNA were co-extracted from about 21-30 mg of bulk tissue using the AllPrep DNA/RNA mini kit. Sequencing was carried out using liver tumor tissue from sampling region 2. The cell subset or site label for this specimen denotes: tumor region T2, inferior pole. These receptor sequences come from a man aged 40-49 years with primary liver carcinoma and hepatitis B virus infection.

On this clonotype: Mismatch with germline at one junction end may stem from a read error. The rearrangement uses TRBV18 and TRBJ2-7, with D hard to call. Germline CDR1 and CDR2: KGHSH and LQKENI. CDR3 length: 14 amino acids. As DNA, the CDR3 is TGTGCCAGCTCACAACCGCACCTCTCCTACGTGCAGTACTTC. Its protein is CASSQPHLSYVQYF.

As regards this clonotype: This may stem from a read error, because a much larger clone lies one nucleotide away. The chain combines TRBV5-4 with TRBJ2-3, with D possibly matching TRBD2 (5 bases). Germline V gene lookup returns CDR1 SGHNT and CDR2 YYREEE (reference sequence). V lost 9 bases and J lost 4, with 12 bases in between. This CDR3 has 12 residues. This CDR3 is CATRGAADTQYF. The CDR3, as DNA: TGTGCCACCCGGGGAGCCGCAGATACGCAGTATTTT.

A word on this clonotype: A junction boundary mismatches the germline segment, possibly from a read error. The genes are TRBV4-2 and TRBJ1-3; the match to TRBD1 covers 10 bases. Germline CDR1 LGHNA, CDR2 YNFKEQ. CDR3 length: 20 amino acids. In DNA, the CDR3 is TGTGCAAGCAACCAAGGGGGGTCCGGGACAGGGGACCACTCTGGAAACACCATATATTTT. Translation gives CASNQGGSGTGDHSGNTIYF.

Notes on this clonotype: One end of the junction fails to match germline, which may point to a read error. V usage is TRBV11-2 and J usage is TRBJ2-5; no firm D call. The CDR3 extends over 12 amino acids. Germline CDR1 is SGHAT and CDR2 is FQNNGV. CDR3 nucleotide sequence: TGTGCCAGCAGCTTCCCCCTAGAGTCCCAGTACTTC. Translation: CASSFPLESQYF. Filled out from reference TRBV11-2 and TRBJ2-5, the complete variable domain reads EAGVAQSPRYKIIEKRQSVAFWCNPISGHATLYWYQQILGQGPKLLIQFQNNGVVDDSQLPKDRFSAERLKGVDSTLKIQPAKLEDSAVYLCASSFPLESQYFGPGTRLLVL.

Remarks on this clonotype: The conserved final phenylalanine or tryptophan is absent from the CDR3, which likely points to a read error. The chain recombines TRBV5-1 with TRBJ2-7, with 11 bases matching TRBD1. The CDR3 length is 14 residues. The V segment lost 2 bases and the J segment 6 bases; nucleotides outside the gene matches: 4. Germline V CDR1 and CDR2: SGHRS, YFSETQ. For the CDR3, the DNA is TGCGCCAGCAGCTTCGGACAGGGGGCGGTCGAGCAGTACTTA. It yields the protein CASSFGQGAVEQYL.

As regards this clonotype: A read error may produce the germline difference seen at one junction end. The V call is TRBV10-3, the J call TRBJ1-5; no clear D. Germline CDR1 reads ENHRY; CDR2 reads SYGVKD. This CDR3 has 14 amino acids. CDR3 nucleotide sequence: TGTGCCATCACTGAGTATGAGGGCGATCGGCCTCAGCATTTT. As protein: CAITEYEGDRPQHF.

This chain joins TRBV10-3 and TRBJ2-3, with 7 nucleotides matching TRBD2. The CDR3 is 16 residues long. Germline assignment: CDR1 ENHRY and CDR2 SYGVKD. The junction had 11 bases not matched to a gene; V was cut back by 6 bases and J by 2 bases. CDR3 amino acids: CAIRRDYQWVTDTQYF. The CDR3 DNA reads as TGTGCCATCAGACGGGACTACCAATGGGTCACAGATACGCAGTATTTT.

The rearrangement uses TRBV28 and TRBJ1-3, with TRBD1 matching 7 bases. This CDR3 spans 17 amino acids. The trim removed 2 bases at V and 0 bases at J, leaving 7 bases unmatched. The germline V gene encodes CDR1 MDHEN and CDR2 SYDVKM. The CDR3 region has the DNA TGTGCCAGCAGTTTAATTACGGGACAGACCTCTGGAAACACCATATATTTT. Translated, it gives CASSLITGQTSGNTIYF.

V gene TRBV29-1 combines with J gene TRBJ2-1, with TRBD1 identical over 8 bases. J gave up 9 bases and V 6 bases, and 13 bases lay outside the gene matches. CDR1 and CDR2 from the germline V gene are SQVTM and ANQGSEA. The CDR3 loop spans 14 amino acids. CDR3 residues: CSVDVMQGASEQFF. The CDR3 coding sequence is TGCAGCGTCGACGTGATGCAGGGGGCGAGTGAGCAGTTCTTC.

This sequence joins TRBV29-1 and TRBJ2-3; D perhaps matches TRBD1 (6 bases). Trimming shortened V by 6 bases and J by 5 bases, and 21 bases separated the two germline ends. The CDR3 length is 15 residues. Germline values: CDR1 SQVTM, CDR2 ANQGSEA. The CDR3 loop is CSVWARGRGIDTQYF. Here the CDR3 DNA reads TGCAGCGTGTGGGCCAGGGGACGCGGCATAGATACGCAGTATTTT.

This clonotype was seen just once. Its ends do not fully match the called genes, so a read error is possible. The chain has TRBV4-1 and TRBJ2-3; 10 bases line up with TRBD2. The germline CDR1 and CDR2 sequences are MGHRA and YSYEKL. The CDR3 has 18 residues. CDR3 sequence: CTSSLTIALAGVTDTQYF. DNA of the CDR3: TGCACCAGCAGCCTGACCATTGCCCTAGCGGGAGTCACCGATACGCAGTATTTC.

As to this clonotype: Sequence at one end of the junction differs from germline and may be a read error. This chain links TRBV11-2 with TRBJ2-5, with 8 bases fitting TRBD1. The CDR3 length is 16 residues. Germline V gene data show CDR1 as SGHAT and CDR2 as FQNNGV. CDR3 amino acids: CAGSLIAGGTGETQYF. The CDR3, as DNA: TGTGCCGGCAGCTTAATAGCAGGGGGCACGGGGGAGACCCAGTACTTC.

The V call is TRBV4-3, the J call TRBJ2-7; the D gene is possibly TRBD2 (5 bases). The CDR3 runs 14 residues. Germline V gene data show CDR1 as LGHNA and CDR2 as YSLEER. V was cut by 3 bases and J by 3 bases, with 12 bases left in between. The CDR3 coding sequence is TGCGCCAGCAGCCATCGCTCTAGCATCTACGAGCAGTACTTC. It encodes CASSHRSSIYEQYF.

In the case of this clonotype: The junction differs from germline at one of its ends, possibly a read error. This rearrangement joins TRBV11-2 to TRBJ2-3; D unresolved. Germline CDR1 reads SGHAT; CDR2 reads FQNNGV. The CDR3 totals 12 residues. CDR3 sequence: CASSAGTDTQSF. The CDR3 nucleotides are TGTGCCAGCAGCGCCGGCACGGATACGCAGTCTTTT.

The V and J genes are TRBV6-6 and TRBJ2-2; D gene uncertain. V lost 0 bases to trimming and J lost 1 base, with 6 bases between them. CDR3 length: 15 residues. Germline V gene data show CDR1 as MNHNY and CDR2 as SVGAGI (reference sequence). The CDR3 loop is CASSYSMRNTGELFF. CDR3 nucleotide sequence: TGTGCCAGCAGTTACTCGATGAGGAACACCGGGGAGCTGTTTTTT.

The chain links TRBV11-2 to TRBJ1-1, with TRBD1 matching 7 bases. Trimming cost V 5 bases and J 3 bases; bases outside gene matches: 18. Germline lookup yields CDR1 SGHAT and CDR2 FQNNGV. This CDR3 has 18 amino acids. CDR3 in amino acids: CASSRRHLGDSGYTEAFF. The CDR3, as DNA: TGTGCCAGCAGCCGCAGACATCTGGGGGACAGCGGTTACACTGAAGCTTTCTTT.

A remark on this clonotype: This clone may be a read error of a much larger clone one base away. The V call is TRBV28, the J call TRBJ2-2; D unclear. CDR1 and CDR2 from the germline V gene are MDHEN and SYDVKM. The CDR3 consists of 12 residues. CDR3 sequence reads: CSSSLNTGELFF. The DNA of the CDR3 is TGTTCCAGCAGTCTGAACACCGGGGAGCTGTTTTTT.